The 8 T cell receptor beta chains below were found in one sample sequenced in a study of T cell changes during pregnancy in multiple sclerosis. Only in-frame clones appear in the TCRdb table, and some are missing; sequencing was by immunoSEQ multiplex PCR. The repertoire has 35,000 to 55,000 clones, around 92% of them found once; the top ten carry approximately 2.2%. Sequenced here: peripheral blood, sampled in the third trimester of pregnancy. The source of these receptors is a female donor with multiple sclerosis, enrolled in a pregnancy study.

The chain joins TRBV7-2 to TRBJ2-1, with 9 positions matching TRBD2. Trimming at V came to 1 base and at J to 8 bases, leaving 6 bases not matched to a gene. The CDR3 contains 15 residues. In germline, CDR1 is SGHTA, CDR2 FQGNSA. The CDR3 spells CASSLEAGGTDEQFF. The DNA for the CDR3 is TGTGCCAGCAGCTTAGAAGCGGGAGGAACCGATGAGCAGTTCTTC.

The V gene is TRBV5-4, the J gene TRBJ2-7; tentatively, D is TRBD2 (5 bases). CDR3 length: 13 residues. In germline, CDR1 is SGHNT, CDR2 YYREEE (reference sequence). V was cut by 4 bases and J by 3 bases, with 11 bases left in between. CDR3 amino acids: CASSRGLSYEQYF. The CDR3 nucleotides read TGTGCCAGCAGCCGAGGACTGAGCTACGAGCAGTACTTC.

The CDR3 DNA is TGTGCCAGCTCACCACCGGAGTCGGGCACTGAAGCTTTCTTT. The encoded protein is CASSPPESGTEAFF. V usage is TRBV18 and J usage is TRBJ1-1; no clear D. V was cut by 0 bases and J by 4 bases, with 9 bases left in between. Looked up from germline, CDR1 is KGHSH and CDR2 is LQKENI. The CDR3 spans 14 residues.

The chain is built from TRBV9 and TRBJ2-3, with 8 bases lining up with TRBD2. Per germline, CDR1 SGDLS and CDR2 YYNGEE. There are 13 residues in the CDR3. J gave up 6 bases and V 4 bases, and 4 bases lay outside the gene matches. In nucleotides, the CDR3 is TGTGCCAGCAGCCCACCGGGGGGGGATACGCAGTATTTT. This sequence encodes CASSPPGGDTQYF.

In this sample, this clone turned up once. This chain connects TRBV4-3 to TRBJ1-5; perhaps TRBD1 as D (5 bases). Germline V gene data show CDR1 as LGHNA and CDR2 as YSLEER. V was trimmed by 0 bases and J by 5 bases, leaving 8 bases between them. The CDR3 totals 14 residues. The CDR3 bases are TGCGCCAGCAGCCAAGATCCAGGGTATCAGCCCCAGCATTTT. This translates into CASSQDPGYQPQHF.

The V gene is TRBV11-2, the J gene TRBJ2-2; D may be TRBD2 (5 bases). The germline V gene has CDR1 SGHAT and CDR2 FQNNGV. Trimming removed 1 base at V and 8 bases at J, with 11 bases between. The CDR3 has 14 residues. The CDR3 sequence is CASSLVASGGELFF. The CDR3 DNA sequence: TGTGCCAGCAGCTTAGTCGCCAGCGGAGGGGAGCTGTTTTTT.

The chain has TRBV5-1 and TRBJ2-3; 10 nucleotides match TRBD2. V lost 0 bases to trimming and J lost 13 bases; unmatched junction nucleotides: 14. The germline CDR1 and CDR2 sequences are SGHRS and YFSETQ. The CDR3 is made up of 16 amino acids. DNA of the CDR3: TGCGCCAGCAGCTTGGACCCTATAGAGCGGGAGGGGAGGGAGTATTTT. Protein sequence: CASSLDPIEREGREYF. Drawing the rest from reference TRBV5-1 and TRBJ2-3, the complete variable domain is KAGVTQTPRYLIKTRGQQVTLSCSPISGHRSVSWYQQTPGQGLQFLFEYFSETQRNKGNFPGRFSGRQFSNSRSEMNVSTLELGDSALYLCASSLDPIEREGREYFGPGTRLTVL.

This sequence joins TRBV15 and TRBJ2-3; 8 bases match TRBD2. Germline loops: CDR1 LNHNV, CDR2 YYDKDF (reference sequence). The ends lost 8 bases at V and 3 bases at J; junction bases unmatched: 4. This CDR3 has 13 residues. The CDR3 DNA follows: TGTGCCACCCGACCGGGAGGGACAGATACGCAGTATTTT. Translating it yields CATRPGGTDTQYF.